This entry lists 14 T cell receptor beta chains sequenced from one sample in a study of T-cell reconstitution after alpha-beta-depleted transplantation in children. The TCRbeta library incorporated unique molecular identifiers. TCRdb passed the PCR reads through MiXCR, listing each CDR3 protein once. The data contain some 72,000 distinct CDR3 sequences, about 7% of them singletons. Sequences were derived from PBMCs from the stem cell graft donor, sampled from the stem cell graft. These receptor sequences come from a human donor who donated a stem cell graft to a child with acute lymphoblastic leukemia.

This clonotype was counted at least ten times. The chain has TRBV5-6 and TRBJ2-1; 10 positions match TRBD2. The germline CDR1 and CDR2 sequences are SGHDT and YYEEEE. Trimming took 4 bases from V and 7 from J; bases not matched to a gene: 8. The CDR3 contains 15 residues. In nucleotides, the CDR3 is TGTGCCAGCAGCGAGCCCAGCGGGGGGGGTAATGAGCAGTTCTTC. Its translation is CASSEPSGGGNEQFF.

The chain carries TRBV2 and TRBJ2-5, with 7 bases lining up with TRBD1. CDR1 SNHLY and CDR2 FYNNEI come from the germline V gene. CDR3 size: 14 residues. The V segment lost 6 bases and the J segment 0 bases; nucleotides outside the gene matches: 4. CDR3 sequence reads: CASRQGQYQETQYF. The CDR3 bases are TGTGCCAGCAGACAGGGGCAGTACCAAGAGACCCAGTACTTC.

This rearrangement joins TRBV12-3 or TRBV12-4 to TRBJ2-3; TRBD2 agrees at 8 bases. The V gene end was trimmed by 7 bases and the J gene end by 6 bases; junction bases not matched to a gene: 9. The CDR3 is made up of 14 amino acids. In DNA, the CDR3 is TGTGCCAGCACCCTCGGGGGGGCCGTTGATACGCAGTATTTT. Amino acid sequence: CASTLGGAVDTQYF.

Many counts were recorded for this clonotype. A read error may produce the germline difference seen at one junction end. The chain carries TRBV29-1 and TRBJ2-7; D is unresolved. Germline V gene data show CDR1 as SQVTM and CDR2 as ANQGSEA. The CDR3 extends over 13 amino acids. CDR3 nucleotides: TGCACCGTTGAAATGGAACCATCCTACGAGCAGTACTTC. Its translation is CTVEMEPSYEQYF.

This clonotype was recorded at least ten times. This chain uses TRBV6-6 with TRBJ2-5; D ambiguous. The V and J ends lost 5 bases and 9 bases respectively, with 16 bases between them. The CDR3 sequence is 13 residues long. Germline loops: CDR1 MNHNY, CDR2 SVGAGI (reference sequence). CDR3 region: CASSPLPRGAQYF. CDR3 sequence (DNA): TGTGCCAGCAGTCCCCTCCCGCGAGGAGCCCAGTACTTC.

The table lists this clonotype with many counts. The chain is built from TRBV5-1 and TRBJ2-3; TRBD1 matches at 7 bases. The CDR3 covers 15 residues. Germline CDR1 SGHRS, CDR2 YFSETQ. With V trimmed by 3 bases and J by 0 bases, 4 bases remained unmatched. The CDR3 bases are TGCGCCAGCAGCTGGACAGGACTTAGCACAGATACGCAGTATTTT. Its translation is CASSWTGLSTDTQYF.

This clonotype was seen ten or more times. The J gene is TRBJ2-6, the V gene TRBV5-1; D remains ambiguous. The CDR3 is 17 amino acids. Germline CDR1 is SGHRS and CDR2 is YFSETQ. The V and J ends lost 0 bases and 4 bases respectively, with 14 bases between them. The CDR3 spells CASSLAPTGSGANVLTF. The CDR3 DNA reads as TGCGCCAGCAGCTTGGCCCCAACTGGCTCGGGGGCCAACGTCCTGACTTTC.

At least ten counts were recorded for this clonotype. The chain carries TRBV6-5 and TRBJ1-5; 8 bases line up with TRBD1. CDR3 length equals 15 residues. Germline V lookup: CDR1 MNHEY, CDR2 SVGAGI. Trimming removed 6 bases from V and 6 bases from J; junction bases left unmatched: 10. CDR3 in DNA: TGTGCCAGCAGACCATCCGGACAGGGAGGTCAGCCCCAGCATTTT. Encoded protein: CASRPSGQGGQPQHF.

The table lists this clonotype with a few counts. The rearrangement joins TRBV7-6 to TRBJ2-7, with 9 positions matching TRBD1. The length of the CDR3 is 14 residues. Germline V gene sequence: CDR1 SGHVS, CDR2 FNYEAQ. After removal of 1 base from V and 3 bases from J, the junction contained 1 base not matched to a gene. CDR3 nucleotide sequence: TGTGCCAGCAGCTTAGGACAGGGGGTCTACGAGCAGTACTTC. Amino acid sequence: CASSLGQGVYEQYF.

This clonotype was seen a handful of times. This CDR3 is CASRILRDSLGRANEKLFF. In DNA, the CDR3 is TGTGCCAGCAGAATCCTTCGGGACAGCCTCGGTAGGGCTAATGAAAAACTGTTTTTT. The chain employs TRBV6-4 and TRBJ1-4, with TRBD1 matching over 7 bases. The V segment lost 6 bases and the J segment 3 bases; nucleotides outside the gene matches: 19. CDR3 length: 19 amino acids. The germline CDR1 and CDR2 sequences are MRHNA and SNTAGT.

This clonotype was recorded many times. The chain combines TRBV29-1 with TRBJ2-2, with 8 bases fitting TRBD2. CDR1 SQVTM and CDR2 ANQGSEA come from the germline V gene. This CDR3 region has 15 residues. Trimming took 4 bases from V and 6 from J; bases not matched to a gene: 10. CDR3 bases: TGCAGCGTTGTCTGGGTAGCGGGAATCTCCGGGGAGCTGTTTTTT. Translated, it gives CSVVWVAGISGELFF.

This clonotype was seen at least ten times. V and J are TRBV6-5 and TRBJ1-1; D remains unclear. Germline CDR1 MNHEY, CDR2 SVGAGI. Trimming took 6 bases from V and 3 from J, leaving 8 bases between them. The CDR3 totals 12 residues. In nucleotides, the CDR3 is TGTGCCAGCAGCCCCGGCTACACTGAAGCTTTCTTT. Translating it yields CASSPGYTEAFF.

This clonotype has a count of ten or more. The CDR3 DNA follows: TGTGCCAGCGAGTTTGACAGGCAGAACACCGGGGAGCTGTTTTTT. It specifies CASEFDRQNTGELFF. The chain has TRBV12-3 or TRBV12-4 and TRBJ2-2, with D possibly matching TRBD1 (6 bases). This CDR3 comprises 15 residues. V was shortened by 8 bases and J by 1 base, with 14 bases between the two germline ends.

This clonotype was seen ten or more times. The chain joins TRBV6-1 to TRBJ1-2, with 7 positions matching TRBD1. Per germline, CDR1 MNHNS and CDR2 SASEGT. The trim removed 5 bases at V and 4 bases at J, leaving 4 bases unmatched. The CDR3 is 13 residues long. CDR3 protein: CASSQGGPYGYTF. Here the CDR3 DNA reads TGTGCCAGCAGTCAAGGGGGCCCCTATGGCTACACCTTC.